This T cell receptor (beta chain) was profiled in a study of neurological immune-mediated disorders. Study-wide points: Among expanded clones, no CDR3 amino acid sequences were shared across subjects, a pattern suggesting private repertoires in all groups.

The study used blood bank volunteers in Maryland, USA, as healthy controls. This clonotype was detected ten times or more. The antigen is undetermined. The germline CDR1 and CDR2 sequences are MNHEY and SMNVEV (reference sequence). Trimming stripped 0 bases from V and 5 bases from J, with 10 bases between. The CDR3 runs to 14 residues. The cDNA was generated by 5'RACE with 10-nucleotide random UMIs. Every sequencing run returned over 200 million TCR-beta sequences, which were derived from 15-18 subjects. Using its own MiXCR run on the 5' RACE reads, TCRdb lists one record per CDR3 protein. The table shows tens of thousands of distinct CDR3 sequences, with roughly an eighth occurring only once.

Sequencing used PBMCs. The clonotype comes from a man between 60 and 70 years old in good health. The chain joins TRBV27 to TRBJ1-2; a possible D gene is TRBD1 (5 bases). In nucleotides, the CDR3 is TGTGCCAGCAGTTTATCGGGGGGTTCTTATGGCTACACCTTC. Amino acid sequence: CASSLSGGSYGYTF.